The 7 T cell receptor beta chains in this list originate from one sample, sequenced in a study of tumor-infiltrating lymphocytes in primary liver carcinoma. Unsorted whole blood served as the source of blood RNA, and germline DNA was extracted as well. The authors made TCR beta cDNA from about 500 ng total RNA with a constant-region primer. Slightly modified ARM-PCR, run as three nested multiplex PCR rounds, produced the TCR beta libraries. Both of the initial two PCR rounds ran for nine to eleven cycles and employed TRBV1-TRBV30 forward primers alongside a C-beta reverse primer. MiXCR, applied by TCRdb to the multiplex PCR reads, yields one record per CDR3 protein. This sample carries 300,000 to 400,000 distinct CDR3 sequences, about two thirds of them seen once, and the ten largest clones take 6.5%. Material: peripheral blood. These receptors were obtained from a middle-aged man with primary liver carcinoma and hepatitis B virus infection.

Notes on this clonotype: An end of the junction does not agree with germline; a read error may underlie this. This chain links TRBV29-1 with TRBJ1-1; the D gene is possibly TRBD1 (6 bases). Germline V CDR1 and CDR2: SQVTM, ANQGSEA. The CDR3 is made up of 16 amino acids. CDR3 coding DNA: TGCAGCGTTGAGCTCCAAGGGGGACGGGAGATCACTGAAGCTTTATTT. It codes for CSVELQGGREITEALF.

This chain links TRBV29-1 with TRBJ2-5, with D possibly matching TRBD2 (6 bases). The germline V gene has CDR1 SQVTM and CDR2 ANQGSEA. This CDR3 is 18 amino acids long. Trimming shortened V by 5 bases and J by 2 bases, and 27 bases separated the two germline ends. CDR3 sequence: CSVPHPQPVGLLQETQYF. The CDR3 nucleotides read TGCAGCGTTCCCCACCCCCAGCCGGTGGGACTCCTTCAAGAGACCCAGTACTTC.

Points on this clonotype: An end of the junction differs from the germline gene, which may be a read error. The V and J genes are TRBV6-5 and TRBJ2-5, with 8 positions matching TRBD1. CDR1 is MNHEY and CDR2 is SVGAGI in the germline V gene. The CDR3 runs to 15 residues. The CDR3 DNA reads as TGTGCCAGCAGTCCATCAGGGGGCGCGGCGGAGACCCAGTTGTTC. Amino acid sequence: CASSPSGGAAETQLF.

The V call is TRBV11-2, the J call TRBJ2-1; D is tentatively TRBD1 or TRBD2 (5 bases each). The CDR3 totals 15 residues. In germline, CDR1 is SGHAT, CDR2 FQNNGV. Trimming took off 10 bases at V and 9 bases at J, with 25 bases between the two ends. CDR3: CANSLGRGDEGEQFF. The DNA of the CDR3 is TGTGCCAACAGTTTAGGGAGAGGGGACGAGGGTGAGCAGTTCTTC.

To note about this clonotype: A much larger clone differs by one base, so this may be a read error. The chain links TRBV6-5 to TRBJ2-2; the match to TRBD2 covers 9 bases. CDR3 size: 17 residues. Trimming removed 3 bases from V and 6 bases from J; junction bases left unmatched: 11. Looked up from germline, CDR1 is MNHEY and CDR2 is SVGAGI. The CDR3 loop reads CASSYSLAGVRAGELFF. CDR3 DNA: TGTGCCAGCAGTTATTCGTTAGCGGGAGTAAGAGCCGGGGAGCTGTTTTTT.

A note on this clonotype: The junction and the germline gene differ at one end; a read error may be behind it. The gene calls are TRBV29-1 and TRBJ1-2; D remains unclear. The germline V gene encodes CDR1 SQVTM and CDR2 ANQGSEA. The CDR3 contains 13 residues. The CDR3 region has the DNA TGCAGCGTTGAGGGGAAGTACAGCCATGGTTACACCTTC. Translated, it gives CSVEGKYSHGYTF.

This clonotype was detected a few times. Without the conserved terminal phenylalanine or tryptophan, this CDR3 likely stems from a read error. It is unclear where the CDR3 begins or ends on the DNA, so no DNA is shown, and the CDR3 is as TCRdb lists it. The chain joins TRBV11-2 to TRBJ2-7; the D call in the table, TRBD1, was not verified against the DNA. The CDR3 spans 13 amino acids, including both terminal residues. The V gene's germline CDR1 is SGHAT and CDR2 FQNNGV. CDR3 region: CASSLGRVGERYL.